Described below is a single T cell receptor beta chain sequence and its context. Assay: immunoSEQ multiplex PCR; the TCRdb copy retains only in-frame clones and omits some. The sample comprises 80,000 to 100,000 clones, 92% of which are singletons, and less than 3.5% rests with the top ten. This sample stems from a study of control samples from healthy donors and cancer patients. From germline, CDR1 is MGHDK and CDR2 SYGVNS. CDR3 length: 15 residues. V shed 1 base and J shed 5 bases, with 12 bases lying between them. The chain links TRBV25-1 to TRBJ2-1, with a possible D match to TRBD1 (6 bases). Material: blood. This sequence originates from a human donor in good health. The donor label of this sample is uncertain. The CDR3 coding sequence is TGTGCCAGCAGTGAATGGGCAGGGGCCGACAATGAGCAGTTCTTC. Protein sequence: CASSEWAGADNEQFF.